The rows below give T cell receptor beta chains drawn from one sample of a study of T-cell memory formation after mild COVID-19. TCRdb itself ran the 5' RACE reads through MiXCR, one entry per CDR3 protein. Among under 300,000 distinct CDR3 sequences listed, roughly 9.4% were seen once. The source material was PBMCs or a T cell subset sorted from them (not recorded which). These TCRs come from a man between 18 and 29 years old who had mild COVID-19 (a few samples of this study predate the infection). Cell type and time point are not known. CDR3s include the opening cysteine and the closing phenylalanine or tryptophan. A D gene is named only where the DNA matches it firmly. Clone size is given for some rows only: seen once, a few or many times, or a class if the clone is expanded.

J,D,V,size,DNA,CDR3
TRBJ2-3,NA,TRBV20-1,few,TGCAGTGCCCCGGGCCTCTCCACAGATACGCAGTATTTT,CSAPGLSTDTQYF
TRBJ2-7,NA,TRBV5-5,many,TGTGCCAGCAGCCAGGGCCCTGAGCCCTACGAGCAGTACTTC,CASSQGPEPYEQYF
TRBJ2-1,TRBD2,TRBV5-4,NA,TGTGCCAGCAGTCCTGGGACTAGCGGGGGGTATCGCAATGAGCAGTTCTTC,CASSPGTSGGYRNEQFF
TRBJ2-5,NA,TRBV7-6,NA,TGTGCCAGCAGTTCCCCGTCCGGGGGTTCAGAGACCCAGTACTTC,CASSSPSGGSETQYF
TRBJ2-2,NA,TRBV19,NA,TGTGCCAGTAGTATCGGTCCAGGTCTGGAGCTGTTTTTT,CASSIGPGLELFF
TRBJ2-1,NA,TRBV12-3/TRBV12-4,few,TGTGCCAGCAGTTCCTGGACGGATGGTGAGCAGTTCTTC,CASSSWTDGEQFF
TRBJ2-2,NA,TRBV28,NA,TGTGCCACTATCTCTGGGAGCAACACCGGGGAGCTGTTTTTT,CATISGSNTGELFF
TRBJ2-7,NA,TRBV5-1,many,TGCGCCAGCAGCTTGTTGGCTTCCTACGAGCAGTACTTC,CASSLLASYEQYF
TRBJ2-2,NA,TRBV5-1,NA,TGCGCCAGCAGGGACCTCGGGTTGTCGAACACCGGGGAGCTGTTTTTT,CASRDLGLSNTGELFF
TRBJ2-1,TRBD2,TRBV7-2,NA,TGTGCCAGCAGCTTAACCGGGAGGACTAGCGGCTACAATGAGCAGTTCTTC,CASSLTGRTSGYNEQFF
TRBJ1-1,NA,TRBV7-9,NA,TGTGCCAGCAGCTTCGGACCCTCGAGCACTGAAGCTTTCTTT,CASSFGPSSTEAFF
TRBJ2-2,NA,TRBV6-5,NA,TGTGCCAGCAGGCAACAGGTCCGCACCGGGGAGCTGTTTTTT,CASRQQVRTGELFF
TRBJ2-1,NA,TRBV29-1,few,TGCAGCGCCGAGGTGGGGCTACCTTACAATGAGCAGTTCTTC,CSAEVGLPYNEQFF
TRBJ2-1,NA,TRBV25-1,few,TGTGCCAGCATGGGGGCAGGATACAATGAGCAGTTCTTC,CASMGAGYNEQFF
TRBJ2-1,TRBD2,TRBV9,few,TGTGCCAGCAGCGTAACGGCGGGGGGGTTCAATGAGCAGTTCTTC,CASSVTAGGFNEQFF
TRBJ1-1,TRBD1,TRBV5-5,few,TGTGCCAGCAGCATTTGGACAGGCAACACTGAAGCTTTCTTT,CASSIWTGNTEAFF
TRBJ1-1,NA,TRBV19,few,TGTGCCAGTAGTCCCCGAAAAATTTGGCCCAGGGAAGCTTTCTTT,CASSPRKIWPREAFF
TRBJ1-1,NA,TRBV4-1,many,TGCGCCAGCACCCCGGATAGGGCGAACACTGAAGCTTTCTTT,CASTPDRANTEAFF
TRBJ2-6,TRBD1,TRBV14,few,TGTGCCAGCAGCCCCTGGACAGGGAAGTCCTCTGGGGCCAACGTCCTGACTTTC,CASSPWTGKSSGANVLTF
TRBJ1-4,NA,TRBV12-3/TRBV12-4,few,TGTGCCAGCAGCCCTACTTATGAAAAACTGTTTTTT,CASSPTYEKLFF
TRBJ2-3,NA,TRBV3-1,NA,TGTGCCAGCAGCCAAGGATCCGTCGGCACAGATACGCAGTATTTT,CASSQGSVGTDTQYF
TRBJ1-6,NA,TRBV10-3,few,TGTGCCATCCAAGGGTCCTATAATTCACCCCTCCACTTT,CAIQGSYNSPLHF
TRBJ2-2,NA,TRBV20-1,NA,TGCAGTGCAGGGGTCCCCCCCGGGGAGCTGTTTTTT,CSAGVPPGELFF
TRBJ2-5,TRBD2,TRBV7-7,NA,TGTGCCAGCAGCACCTTTCCCGGGACTAGAGGGTCAGAGACCCAGTACTTC,CASSTFPGTRGSETQYF
TRBJ2-1,TRBD2,TRBV30,NA,TGTGCCTGGGAGCGGGAGTCCTACAATGAGCAGTTCTTC,CAWERESYNEQFF
TRBJ2-1,TRBD2,TRBV12-3/TRBV12-4,many,TGTGCCAGCAGCAGGACTAGCGGGGGCTACAATGAGCAGTTCTTC,CASSRTSGGYNEQFF
TRBJ2-3,TRBD1,TRBV7-2,NA,TGTGCCAGCAGGTGGTACGGGACAGGGAACACAGATACGCAGTATTTT,CASRWYGTGNTDTQYF
TRBJ1-4,NA,TRBV6-2/TRBV6-3,NA,TGTGCCAGCAGGGGCGAAAACCAAATTTTT,CASRGENQIF
TRBJ2-3,TRBD2,TRBV5-1,many,TGCGCCAGCAGCTTGGTCGGGGTCTTCGGGGGGGACACAGATACGCAGTATTTT,CASSLVGVFGGDTDTQYF
TRBJ2-5,NA,TRBV9,NA,TGTGCCAGCAGCGTAGCTGGGCAGACCCAAGAGACCCAGTACTTC,CASSVAGQTQETQYF
TRBJ1-4,NA,TRBV12-3/TRBV12-4,NA,TGTGCCAGCAGTTTATCGTCGAGCCTTTCGGTTTTT,CASSLSSSLSVF
TRBJ2-3,NA,TRBV7-2,few,TGTGCCAGCAGCTTAGCTATCCTCAGGACAGATACGCAGTATTTT,CASSLAILRTDTQYF
TRBJ2-5,TRBD2,TRBV12-3/TRBV12-4,many,TGTGCCAGCCTATTCGGGGGGTCGGGGGAGACCCAGTACTTC,CASLFGGSGETQYF
TRBJ2-7,NA,TRBV2,few,TGTGCCAGCAAACGACGCCCGGGAGAGCAGTACTTC,CASKRRPGEQYF
TRBJ1-5,NA,TRBV6-5,many,TGTGCCAGCAGTTCCCTTGATCAGCCCCAGCATTTT,CASSSLDQPQHF
TRBJ2-7,NA,TRBV7-9,few,TGTGCCAGCAGCTTAGGAGGTGTCTCAAGCTACGAGCAGTACTTC,CASSLGGVSSYEQYF
TRBJ2-7,NA,TRBV5-1,many,TGCGCCAGCAGTGAGGGGTCCGAGCAGTACTTC,CASSEGSEQYF
TRBJ2-5,NA,TRBV4-3,many,TGCGCCAGCAGCCAAGGGGCAGGGTATCCCCAAGAGACCCAGTACTTC,CASSQGAGYPQETQYF
TRBJ2-1,TRBD2,TRBV4-3,few,TGCGCCAGCAGCCAAGCCGCTAGCGGGGCATACAATGAGCAGTTCTTC,CASSQAASGAYNEQFF
TRBJ1-2,NA,TRBV5-1,few,TGCGCCAGCAGCTTGGCGAGGGGGTCGAACTATGGCTACACCTTC,CASSLARGSNYGYTF
TRBJ2-6,NA,TRBV7-2,NA,TGTGCCAGCAACAGGGAAAGTTCTGGGGCCAACGTCCTGACTTTC,CASNRESSGANVLTF
TRBJ2-5,NA,TRBV5-6,NA,TGTGCCAGCAGCTTGGCCCGTGGGTCAAGGGTACAAGAGACCCAGTACTTC,CASSLARGSRVQETQYF
TRBJ2-5,NA,TRBV27,few,TGTGCCAGCAGTTTAACAGGCCACAGCCTTGCCGAGACCCAGTACTTC,CASSLTGHSLAETQYF
TRBJ2-5,TRBD1,TRBV7-2,many,TGTGCCAGCAGCACCAACAGGGGGCCGGAGGAGACCCAGTACTTC,CASSTNRGPEETQYF
TRBJ2-2,TRBD1,TRBV27,NA,TGTGCCAGCAGCTTCAATCCCCAGGGGGCTTACACCGGGGAGCTGTTTTTT,CASSFNPQGAYTGELFF
TRBJ2-3,NA,TRBV6-5,NA,TGTGCCAGCAGTTGGCGGGGGCGCACAGATACGCAGTATTTT,CASSWRGRTDTQYF
TRBJ2-1,TRBD2,TRBV7-3,NA,TGTGCCAGCAGCCCTGGGGGGGTTTTCGATGAGCAGTTCTTC,CASSPGGVFDEQFF
TRBJ1-4,TRBD1,TRBV7-2,few,TGTGCCAGCAGCCCGGACAGGGTTAATGAAAAACTGTTTTTT,CASSPDRVNEKLFF
TRBJ1-5,NA,TRBV7-9,many,TGTGCCAGCAGTAAGGCCTCGGGGAATCAGCCCCAGCATTTT,CASSKASGNQPQHF
TRBJ2-4,NA,TRBV7-2,few,TGTGCCAGCAGCTTAGGCACCCGGTTTCAGTACTTC,CASSLGTRFQYF
TRBJ2-5,TRBD2,TRBV5-1,few,TGCGCCAGCAGCCCGGCGGGGGGATCTGAGACCCAGTACTTC,CASSPAGGSETQYF
TRBJ1-6,NA,TRBV4-3,once,TGCGCCAGCAGCCTTTCAGAGAGAGATAATTCACCCCTCCACTTT,CASSLSERDNSPLHF
TRBJ1-6,NA,TRBV3-1,NA,TGTGCCAGCAGCCAAGACGGTTCACCCCTCCACTTT,CASSQDGSPLHF
TRBJ2-7,TRBD1,TRBV4-2,NA,TGTGCCAGCAGCCAGGGGGGACAGGGAGGCCCCTACGAGCAGTACTTC,CASSQGGQGGPYEQYF
TRBJ1-2,NA,TRBV9,few,TGTGCCAGCAGCGTCAACAGTAACTATGGCTACACCTTC,CASSVNSNYGYTF
TRBJ1-4,NA,TRBV12-2,once,TGTGCAAGTCGCTTCCACAGGGGGCCTAATGAAAAACTGTTTTTT,CASRFHRGPNEKLFF
TRBJ2-7,NA,TRBV29-1,few,TGCAGCGTTGAAGGGAGGACCTACGAGCAGTACTTC,CSVEGRTYEQYF
TRBJ2-3,TRBD1,TRBV11-2,few,TGTGCCAGCAGCTGGACAGGGCCAGATACGCAGTATTTT,CASSWTGPDTQYF